Presented here are 9 T cell receptor beta chains from one specimen sequenced in a study of blood T cell repertoires in COVID-19. Assay: immunoSEQ multiplex PCR; the TCRdb copy retains only in-frame clones and omits some. This sample yields hundreds of thousands of clones, of which almost 90% are seen a single time; 1.2% to 1.5% belongs to the top ten. Sequenced sample: peripheral blood. These receptors originate from an elderly man with acute or convalescent COVID-19.

V gene TRBV28 combines with J gene TRBJ2-7; D is undetermined. Trimming left V 3 bases short and J 4 bases short, with 16 bases between. The CDR3 consists of 15 residues. CDR1 is MDHEN and CDR2 is SYDVKM in the germline V gene. CDR3 residues: CASSFPSATNYEQYF. Written as DNA, the CDR3 is TGTGCCAGCAGTTTCCCGTCAGCGACCAATTACGAGCAGTACTTC.

The J gene is TRBJ1-5, the V gene TRBV7-8, with TRBD1 matching over 8 bases. The CDR3 totals 16 residues. In germline, CDR1 is SGHVS, CDR2 FQNEAQ. Trimming cost V 5 bases and J 3 bases; bases outside gene matches: 9. CDR3 protein: CASSRTDRAFNQPQHF. The CDR3 DNA reads as TGTGCCAGCAGCCGTACGGACAGGGCCTTCAATCAGCCCCAGCATTTT. Complete variable domain (other parts from reference TRBV7-8 and TRBJ1-5): GAGVSQSPRYKVAKRGQDVALRCDPISGHVSLFWYQQALGQGPEFLTYFQNEAQLDKSGLPSDRFFAERPEGSVSTLKIQRTQQEDSAVYLCASSRTDRAFNQPQHFGDGTRLSIL.

This clone was observed a handful of times. V usage is TRBV5-1 and J usage is TRBJ1-6, with D possibly TRBD1 on 5 matching bases. This CDR3 region has 15 residues. Trimming stripped 3 bases from V and 6 bases from J, with 13 bases between. Germline V gives CDR1 SGHRS, CDR2 YFSETQ. CDR3 loop: CASSSRQGGNSPLHF. The DNA of the CDR3 is TGCGCCAGCAGCTCCCGCCAGGGAGGTAATTCACCCCTCCACTTT.

V is TRBV2 and J is TRBJ1-1; D is ambiguous. CDR1 and CDR2 from the germline V gene are SNHLY and FYNNEI. CDR3 length: 11 residues. V gave up 8 bases and J gave up 11 bases, with 15 bases separating them. The CDR3 protein is CASPQATSAFF. CDR3 nucleotide sequence: TGTGCCAGCCCTCAGGCGACGTCGGCTTTCTTT.

The chain recombines TRBV2 with TRBJ2-2, with a possible D match to TRBD2 (6 bases). Trimming cost V 4 bases and J 0 bases, with 12 bases left between them. CDR1 is SNHLY and CDR2 is FYNNEI in the germline V gene. The CDR3 consists of 16 residues. The CDR3 protein is CASSATSPANTGELFF. The DNA for the CDR3 is TGTGCCAGCAGTGCGACTAGTCCTGCGAACACCGGGGAGCTGTTTTTT.

The chain uses TRBV7-3 and TRBJ2-5; perhaps TRBD2 as D (6 bases). Germline lookup yields CDR1 SGHTA and CDR2 FQGTGA. The germline V and J ends were trimmed by 2 bases and 2 bases, with 9 bases remaining between them. The length of the CDR3 is 14 residues. CDR3 residues: CASSLGGLQETQYF. The CDR3, as DNA: TGTGCCAGCAGCTTAGGAGGGCTTCAAGAGACCCAGTACTTC.

This clone showed up just once. The rearrangement uses TRBV2 and TRBJ1-6; D not certain. This CDR3 has 14 amino acids. Trimming removed 7 bases from V and 0 bases from J, with 7 bases in between. The germline V gene has CDR1 SNHLY and CDR2 FYNNEI. The CDR3: CASTVSSYNSPLHF. The CDR3 bases are TGTGCCAGCACCGTCAGCTCCTATAATTCACCCCTCCACTTT.

The chain recombines TRBV11-3 with TRBJ2-2; 8 bases match TRBD2. Germline CDR1 is SGHNT and CDR2 is YENEEA. Trimming took 5 bases from V and 5 from J; bases not matched to a gene: 7. The CDR3 consists of 15 residues. The CDR3 reads CASSPGGSVTGELFF. In nucleotides, the CDR3 is TGTGCCAGCAGCCCGGGGGGGAGCGTGACCGGGGAGCTGTTTTTT.

The CDR3 region is CASSQQGTNQPQHF. The CDR3 region has the DNA TGCGCCAGCAGTCAACAGGGGACCAATCAGCCCCAGCATTTT. The rearrangement uses TRBV10-2 and TRBJ1-5; TRBD1 matches at 7 bases. Per germline, CDR1 WSHSY and CDR2 SAAADI. The CDR3 totals 14 residues. V was clipped by 5 bases and J by 3 bases; unmatched bases: 4.